One and the same sample provided the 8 T cell receptor beta chains below, sequenced in a study of cytotoxic CD8 clonotypes in ibrutinib-treated CLL. Sequencing was performed with immunoSEQ multiplex PCR; in TCRdb, only in-frame clones are kept and a portion is missing. Found here are approximately 160,000 clones, nearly 90% of them singletons; the top ten hold roughly 3%. Sequencing was performed on PBMCs, taken at disease progression, from a patient treated with ibrutinib. The receptors were sampled from a human donor with chronic lymphocytic leukemia.

The chain carries TRBV28 and TRBJ1-2; D ambiguous. CDR3 length: 14 amino acids. Germline CDR1 reads MDHEN; CDR2 reads SYDVKM. Trimming pared 2 bases from V and 0 bases from J, leaving 7 bases between. The CDR3 sequence is CASSLPPPNYGYTF. CDR3 coding DNA: TGTGCCAGCAGTTTACCCCCGCCTAACTATGGCTACACCTTC.

This chain joins TRBV7-8 and TRBJ2-3; no firm D call. This CDR3 is 14 amino acids long. V lost 2 bases and J lost 0, with 6 bases in between. The germline gives CDR1 SGHVS, CDR2 FQNEAQ. The chain's CDR3 is CASSLLGSTDTQYF. The CDR3 DNA reads as TGTGCCAGCAGCTTATTAGGCAGCACAGATACGCAGTATTTT.

The CDR3 bases are TGCAGCGTTCCGACAGGGCGTCCCTACGAGCAGTACTTC. This sequence encodes CSVPTGRPYEQYF. The chain links TRBV29-1 to TRBJ2-7; TRBD1 agrees at 7 bases. The junction had 6 bases not matched to a gene; V was cut back by 5 bases and J by 2 bases. CDR3 length equals 13 residues. Looked up from germline, CDR1 is SQVTM and CDR2 is ANQGSEA.

V usage is TRBV5-1 and J usage is TRBJ2-1; 10 nucleotides align to TRBD2. Germline V gives CDR1 SGHRS, CDR2 YFSETQ. V shed 1 base, J shed 6 bases, and the junction held 4 bases outside the gene matches. This CDR3 spans 15 amino acids. This CDR3 is CASSLLAGEVNEQFF. Here the CDR3 DNA reads TGCGCCAGCAGCTTGCTAGCGGGAGAGGTCAATGAGCAGTTCTTC.

The genes are TRBV2 and TRBJ2-3; no reliable D call. This CDR3 comprises 14 residues. Germline V gives CDR1 SNHLY, CDR2 FYNNEI. The germline V and J ends were trimmed by 7 bases and 2 bases, with 13 bases remaining between them. The DNA for the CDR3 is TGTGCCAGCATGAGTCAGGAAAACACAGATACGCAGTATTTT. It is translated as CASMSQENTDTQYF.

This chain joins TRBV6-5 and TRBJ2-2, with D hard to call. Between the trimmed V and J ends, which lost 7 bases and 6 bases, there was a span of 15 bases. This CDR3 is 14 amino acids long. Germline V CDR1 and CDR2: MNHEY, SVGAGI. Here the CDR3 reads CASTFIGGPGELFF. CDR3 in DNA: TGTGCCAGCACGTTCATTGGCGGCCCCGGGGAGCTGTTTTTT.

In its sample, this clone was seen a few times. The chain has TRBV27 and TRBJ1-5; D is unclear. This CDR3 is 14 amino acids long. The germline V and J ends were trimmed by 2 bases and 6 bases, with 11 bases remaining between them. Germline CDR1 is MNHEY and CDR2 is SMNVEV (reference sequence). The CDR3 DNA is TGTGCCAGCAGTTTAATAGGGATGGGTCAGCCCCAGCATTTT. Its protein is CASSLIGMGQPQHF.

V is TRBV7-3 and J is TRBJ2-7, with D possibly being TRBD1 (6 bases). The CDR3 sequence is 21 residues long. Germline values: CDR1 SGHTA, CDR2 FQGTGA. V lost 4 bases, J lost 2 bases, and 33 bases lay in between. The CDR3 protein is CASSCNRNENRDTRVTYEQYF. The CDR3, as DNA: TGTGCCAGCAGCTGCAATCGGAATGAGAACCGGGACACGCGCGTTACCTACGAGCAGTACTTC.